These 9 T cell receptor beta chains share one sample of origin, sequenced in a study of post-analysis software for immune sequencing data. Study-wide findings and caveats: Patients showed TRBV5-6, TRBV5-1 and TRBV20-1 among four to six TRBV segments more frequent than in controls.

Carried by the TCR beta cDNA libraries were unique molecular identifiers. A single record per CDR3 protein comes from TCRdb applying MiXCR to the PCR reads. The data show hundreds of thousands of distinct CDR3 sequences, less than 35% seen once. These TCRs are of unknown antigen specificity. The sequenced sample consisted of blood. Receptors were obtained from a girl between 5 and 17 years old with multiple sclerosis.

Only a few counts were recorded for this clonotype. The chain employs TRBV2 and TRBJ1-4; 7 bases are shared with TRBD1. Germline CDR1 SNHLY, CDR2 FYNNEI. V gave up 6 bases and J gave up 3 bases; unmatched junction bases: 7. The CDR3 loop spans 15 amino acids. Here the CDR3 reads CASSQTGWANEKLFF. The DNA for the CDR3 is TGTGCCAGCAGCCAGACAGGGTGGGCTAATGAAAAACTGTTTTTT.

V is TRBV13 and J is TRBJ2-7; no definite D call. The CDR3 extends over 16 amino acids. Germline V gene sequence: CDR1 PRHDT, CDR2 FYEKMQ (reference sequence). Trimming took off 5 bases at V and 1 base at J, with 18 bases between the two ends. DNA for the CDR3: TGTGCCAGCAGCGAACAAGGCACTCGTAAGTCCTACGAGCAGTACTTC. It encodes CASSEQGTRKSYEQYF. The full variable domain, rest sourced from reference TRBV13 and TRBJ2-7, is AAGVIQSPRHLIKEKRETATLKCYPIPRHDTVYWYQQGPGQDPQFLISFYEKMQSDKGSIPDRFSAQQFSDYHSELNMSSLELGDSALYFCASSEQGTRKSYEQYFGPGTRLTVT.

This clonotype was seen at least ten times. The chain links TRBV12-3 or TRBV12-4 to TRBJ1-5; D call uncertain. The CDR3 consists of 13 residues. Trimming took 1 base from V and 3 from J, leaving 4 bases between them. CDR3 nucleotides: TGTGCCAGCAGTTTAGGCACCAATCAGCCCCAGCATTTT. Translated, it gives CASSLGTNQPQHF.

The V gene is TRBV7-8, the J gene TRBJ2-3, with a possible D match to TRBD1 (5 bases). Germline-derived CDR1 and CDR2 are SGHVS and FQNEAQ. V lost 6 bases and J lost 1, with 17 bases in between. CDR3 length: 16 amino acids. The chain's CDR3 is CASRSPSGLRTDTQYF. CDR3 DNA sequence: TGTGCCAGCAGGTCCCCGTCAGGGCTACGCACAGATACGCAGTATTTT.

Worth noting for this clonotype: One end of the junction fails to match germline, which may point to a read error. The CDR3 nucleotides are TGTGCCCGCTCACCAGGGAGGGCGAAAAACATTCAGTACTTC. Translated: CARSPGRAKNIQYF. V gene TRBV18 combines with J gene TRBJ2-4; TRBD2 agrees at 7 bases. Germline values: CDR1 KGHSH, CDR2 LQKENI. The CDR3 spans 14 residues.

The chain uses TRBV5-5 and TRBJ2-5; D gene uncertain. The CDR3 totals 15 residues. Germline CDR1 reads SGHKS; CDR2 reads YYEKEE (reference sequence). Trimming took off 2 bases at V and 1 base at J, with 12 bases between the two ends. In DNA, the CDR3 is TGTGCCAGCAGCTTCCACCTCCCGACCCAAGAGACCCAGTACTTC. Protein: CASSFHLPTQETQYF.

This clonotype was recorded many times. The chain is built from TRBV29-1 and TRBJ2-7; D might be TRBD2 (6 bases). Germline V gene data show CDR1 as SQVTM and CDR2 as ANQGSEA. The CDR3 has 12 residues. The germline V and J ends were trimmed by 6 bases and 1 base, with 10 bases remaining between them. The DNA of the CDR3 is TGCAGCGTGGACCGGGAGTCCTACGAGCAGTACTTC. Protein sequence: CSVDRESYEQYF.

This chain links TRBV7-2 with TRBJ1-4, with 8 bases aligning to TRBD1. Losses at the gene ends were 5 bases for V and 0 bases for J; bases not matched to a gene: 2. The CDR3 has 15 residues. Per the germline V gene, CDR1 is SGHTA and CDR2 is FQGNSA. This CDR3 is CASSKDRATNEKLFF. DNA for the CDR3: TGTGCCAGCAGCAAGGACAGGGCAACTAATGAAAAACTGTTTTTT.

The genes are TRBV28 and TRBJ2-7; no definite D call. The CDR3 has 14 residues. V gave up 5 bases and J gave up 5 bases, with 16 bases separating them. Germline values: CDR1 MDHEN, CDR2 SYDVKM. Written as DNA, the CDR3 is TGTGCCAGCAGTCCCCCCGGGCCCCTCCACGAGCAGTACTTC. This sequence encodes CASSPPGPLHEQYF. Drawing the rest from reference TRBV28 and TRBJ2-7, the complete variable domain is DVKVTQSSRYLVKRTGEKVFLECVQDMDHENMFWYRQDPGLGLRLIYFSYDVKMKEKGDIPEGYSVSREKKERFSLILESASTNQTSMYLCASSPPGPLHEQYFGPGTRLTVT.